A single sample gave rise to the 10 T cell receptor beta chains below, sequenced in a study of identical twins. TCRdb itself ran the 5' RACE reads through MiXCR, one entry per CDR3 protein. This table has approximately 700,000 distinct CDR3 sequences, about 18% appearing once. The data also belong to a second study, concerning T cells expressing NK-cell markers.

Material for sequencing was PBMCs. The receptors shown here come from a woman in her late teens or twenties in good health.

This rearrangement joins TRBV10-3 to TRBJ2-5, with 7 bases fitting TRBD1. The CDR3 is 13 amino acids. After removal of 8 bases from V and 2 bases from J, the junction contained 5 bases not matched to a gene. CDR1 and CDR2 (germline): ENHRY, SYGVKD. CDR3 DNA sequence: TGTGCCATCGGACAGGCCCCTCAAGAGACCCAGTACTTC. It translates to CAIGQAPQETQYF.

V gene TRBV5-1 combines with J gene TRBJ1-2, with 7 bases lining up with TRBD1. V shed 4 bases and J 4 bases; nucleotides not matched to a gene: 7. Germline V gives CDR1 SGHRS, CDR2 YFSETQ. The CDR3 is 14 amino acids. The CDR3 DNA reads TGCGCCAGCAGCCCCAGACAGGGATCCTATGGCTACACCTTC. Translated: CASSPRQGSYGYTF.

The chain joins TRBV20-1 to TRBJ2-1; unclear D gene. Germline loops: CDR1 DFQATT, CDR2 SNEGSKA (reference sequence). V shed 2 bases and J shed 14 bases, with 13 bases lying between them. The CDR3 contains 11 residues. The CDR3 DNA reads TGCAGTGCTAGACGAATCGGGTTTGAGTTCTTC. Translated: CSARRIGFEFF.

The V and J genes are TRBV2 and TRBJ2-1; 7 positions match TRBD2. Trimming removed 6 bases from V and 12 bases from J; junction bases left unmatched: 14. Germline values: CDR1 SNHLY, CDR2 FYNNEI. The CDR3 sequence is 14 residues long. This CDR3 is CASRPETSWGGQFF. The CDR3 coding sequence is TGTGCCAGCAGGCCCGAGACTAGCTGGGGGGGGCAGTTCTTC.

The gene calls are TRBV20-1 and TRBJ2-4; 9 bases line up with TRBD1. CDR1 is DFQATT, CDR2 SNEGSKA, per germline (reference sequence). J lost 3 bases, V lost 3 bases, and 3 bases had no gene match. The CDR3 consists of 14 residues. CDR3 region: CSARSDRGKNIQYF. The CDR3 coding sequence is TGCAGTGCTAGGTCGGACAGGGGCAAAAACATTCAGTACTTC.

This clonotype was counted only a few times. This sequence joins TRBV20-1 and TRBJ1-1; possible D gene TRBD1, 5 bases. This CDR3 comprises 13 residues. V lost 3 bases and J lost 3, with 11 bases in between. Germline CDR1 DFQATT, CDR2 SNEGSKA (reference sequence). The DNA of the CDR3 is TGCAGTGCTAGGGCGGGGCAGGACACTGAAGCTTTCTTT. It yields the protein CSARAGQDTEAFF.

In DNA form, the CDR3 reads TGCAGCGCGAGGGGGCTGGCTAACTATGGCTACACCTTC. It encodes CSARGLANYGYTF. The V call is TRBV29-1, the J call TRBJ1-2; TRBD1 aligns across 7 bases. The CDR3 is 13 amino acids. The trim removed 7 bases at V and 0 bases at J, leaving 5 bases unmatched. Germline lookup yields CDR1 SQVTM and CDR2 ANQGSEA.

DNA for the CDR3: TGTGCCAGCAGCCCAGGCCGGACTAGCGAGAACTACGAGCAGTACTTC. Translating it yields CASSPGRTSENYEQYF. The rearrangement joins TRBV7-9 to TRBJ2-7, with 9 bases identical to TRBD2. V lost 5 bases to trimming and J lost 3 bases; unmatched junction nucleotides: 11. Germline assignment: CDR1 SEHNR and CDR2 FQNEAQ (reference sequence). The CDR3 totals 16 residues.

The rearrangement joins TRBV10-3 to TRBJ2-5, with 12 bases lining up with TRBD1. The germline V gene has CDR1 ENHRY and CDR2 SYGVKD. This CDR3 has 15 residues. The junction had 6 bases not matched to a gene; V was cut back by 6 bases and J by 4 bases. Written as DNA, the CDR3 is TGTGCCATCAGCGGGGACAGGGGGCTAGCAGAGACCCAGTACTTC. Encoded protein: CAISGDRGLAETQYF.

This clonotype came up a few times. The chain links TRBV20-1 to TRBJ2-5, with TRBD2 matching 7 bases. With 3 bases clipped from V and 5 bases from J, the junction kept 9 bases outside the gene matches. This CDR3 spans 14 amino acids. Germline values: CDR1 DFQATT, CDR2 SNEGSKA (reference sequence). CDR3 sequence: CSARPSGVRETQYF. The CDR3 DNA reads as TGCAGTGCTAGGCCTAGCGGAGTTAGGGAGACCCAGTACTTC.